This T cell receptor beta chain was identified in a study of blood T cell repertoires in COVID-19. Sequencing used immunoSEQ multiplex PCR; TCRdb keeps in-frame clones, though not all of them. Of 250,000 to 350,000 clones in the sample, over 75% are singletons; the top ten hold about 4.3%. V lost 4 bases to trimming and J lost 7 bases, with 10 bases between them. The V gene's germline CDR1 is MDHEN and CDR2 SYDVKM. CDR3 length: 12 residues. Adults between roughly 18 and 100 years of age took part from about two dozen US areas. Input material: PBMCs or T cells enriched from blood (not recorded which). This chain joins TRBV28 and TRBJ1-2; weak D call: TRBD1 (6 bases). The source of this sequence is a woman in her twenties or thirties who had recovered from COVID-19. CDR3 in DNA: TGTGCCAGCAGTTCGCAGGGGACTGGCTACACCTTC. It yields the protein CASSSQGTGYTF.